This is a list of T cell receptor beta chains from one sample in a study of metastatic and nonmetastatic thyroid tumors. TCRdb reassembled clones from the PCR reads with MiXCR. The sample consists of about 20,000 clones, 24% of them appearing once. Material: tumor tissue. The receptors were gathered from a female donor with papillary thyroid cancer or a benign thyroid nodule (not recorded which). Some clones in this sample may be carry-over from other donors' samples. The CDR3 runs from the conserved cysteine through the conserved F or W. D genes are given only for firm matches. The size of a clone is reported for some rows only, either as once, few or many, or as a class for expanded clones.

>NA|TRBJ1-5|TRBV12-3/TRBV12-4|many|12
TGTGCCAGCAGTTTCTTTAATCAGCCCCAGCATTTT
CASSFFNQPQHF
>NA|TRBJ2-2|TRBV4-1|many|16
TGCGCCAGCAGCCAAGGAGGGGGACGGACCCGAGGGGAGCTGTTTTTT
CASSQGGGRTRGELFF
>NA|TRBJ2-7|TRBV7-9|medium-sized|12
TGTGCCAGCAGCTTAATATACGACGAGCAGTACTTC
CASSLIYDEQYF
>NA|TRBJ2-7|TRBV20-1|many|16
TGCAGTGCTAAATCACCTCCGCCTAGCGATACCTACGAGCAGTACTTC
CSAKSPPPSDTYEQYF
>TRBD2|TRBJ2-3|TRBV6-1|many|15
TGTGCCAGCAGCTATAGGACTAGCGGCACAGATACGCAGTATTTT
CASSYRTSGTDTQYF
>NA|TRBJ2-7|TRBV20-1|NA|15
TGCAGTGCTAGCGCACCGGTGGGGAACTCCTACGAGCAGTACTTC
CSASAPVGNSYEQYF
>TRBD1|TRBJ1-2|TRBV28|NA|14
TGTGCCAGCAGCATATCGACAGGGAGCTATGGCTACACCTTC
CASSISTGSYGYTF
>NA|TRBJ1-3|TRBV6-1|few|12
TGTGCCAGCAGTGAGCCCCCAAACACCATATATTTT
CASSEPPNTIYF
>NA|TRBJ1-1|TRBV3-1|NA|13
TGTGCCAGCAGCCAGGATCGCACCCATGAAGCTTTCTTT
CASSQDRTHEAFF
>TRBD2|TRBJ2-3|TRBV28|many|17
TGTGCCAGCGCTCTAACCGGGGGGGGGAGGTCCACAGATACGCAGTATTTT
CASALTGGGRSTDTQYF
>NA|TRBJ2-5|TRBV27|medium-sized|14
TGTGCCAGCAGTTCGTCCTCTAGGTCAGAGACCCAGTACTTC
CASSSSSRSETQYF
>NA|TRBJ1-1|TRBV4-1|many|15
TGCGCCAGCAGCCAAGATAGTGGTACGTTGCCTGAAGCTTTCTTT
CASSQDSGTLPEAFF
>NA|TRBJ2-5|TRBV24-1|NA|13
TGTGCCACCAAGGGGGGCGCGGTGGAGACCCAGTACTTC
CATKGGAVETQYF
>TRBD2|TRBJ2-3|TRBV2|NA|19
TGTGCCAGCAGGCGCTCCGGGACTAGAGGCCTCCGGAGCACAGATACGCAGTATTTT
CASRRSGTRGLRSTDTQYF
>NA|TRBJ2-5|TRBV20-1|NA|12
TGCAGTGCTATCAGGGTTAAAGAGACCCAGTACTTC
CSAIRVKETQYF
>NA|TRBJ1-2|TRBV28|NA|14
TGTGCCAGCACCGGATCCCCAGGGCCCGGGGGCTACACCTTC
CASTGSPGPGGYTF
>NA|TRBJ2-7|TRBV5-5|many|15
TGTGCCAGCAGCTTGGCGGAGGGTAGGACCTACGAGCAGTACTTC
CASSLAEGRTYEQYF
>NA|TRBJ2-1|TRBV28|medium-sized|15
TGTGCCAGCAGTTTAAGGCCCCAGCCGTACAATGAGCAGTTCTTC
CASSLRPQPYNEQFF
>NA|TRBJ1-2|TRBV3-1|NA|13
TGTGCCAGCAGCCAAGCAGGAGCCTATGGCTACACCTTC
CASSQAGAYGYTF
>TRBD2|TRBJ2-7|TRBV6-1|NA|16
TGTGCCAGCAGTGAATGGAAGGCAGTACGGGACTACGAGCAGTACTTT
CASSEWKAVRDYEQYF
>TRBD1|TRBJ1-1|TRBV6-1|few|14
TGTGCCAGCAGTGACTGGACAGGTAACACTGAATCTTTCTTT
CASSDWTGNTESFF
>TRBD2|TRBJ2-1|TRBV20-1|NA|15
TGCAGTGACCTCCCGGTGACTAGCCTATACAATGAGCAGTTCTTC
CSDLPVTSLYNEQFF
>NA|TRBJ2-3|TRBV9|NA|15
TGTGCCAGCAGCGTAGCGCCCGGGGGCACAGATACGCAGTATTTT
CASSVAPGGTDTQYF
>TRBD1|TRBJ1-2|TRBV5-1|NA|14
TGCGCCAGCAGCTTGGACAGGGGAAACTATGGCTACACCTTC
CASSLDRGNYGYTF